Listed below are T cell receptor beta chains from one sample, sequenced in a study of cytomegalovirus exposure and HLA in healthy donors. The table came from immunoSEQ multiplex PCR; TCRdb's copy has only in-frame clones and leaves some out. The repertoire holds about 160,000 clones, with about 80% as singletons. Sequenced input: PBMCs. Source of these receptors: a man younger than 45 in good health and CMV-seronegative. CDR3s include the opening cysteine and the closing phenylalanine or tryptophan. The D gene is left open where the match is weak. Clone size is shown for a subset of rows, as once, few, many or a class of expanded clone.

J gene: TRBJ2-5; V gene: TRBV19; D gene: TRBD1; clone size: few; CDR3 DNA: TGTGCCAGTAGTACCCGGACAGGGGGCTTAGAGACCCAGTACTTC; CDR3 protein: CASSTRTGGLETQYF
J gene: TRBJ2-3; V gene: TRBV27; D gene: -; clone size: -; CDR3 DNA: TGTGCCAGCAGACAAAGCACAGATACGCAGTATTTT; CDR3 protein: CASRQSTDTQYF
J gene: TRBJ1-1; V gene: TRBV30; D gene: -; clone size: -; CDR3 DNA: TGTGCCTGGAGGAGGGAGGGTGAAGCTTTCTTT; CDR3 protein: CAWRREGEAFF
J gene: TRBJ2-7; V gene: TRBV10-3; D gene: TRBD2; clone size: -; CDR3 DNA: TGTGCCACCTCTGAGGGGACTAGCGGGGTGAGCTCCTACGAGCAGTACTTC; CDR3 protein: CATSEGTSGVSSYEQYF
J gene: TRBJ1-2; V gene: TRBV11-2; D gene: -; clone size: -; CDR3 DNA: TGTGCCAGCAGCTTATCGGTGCTTTATGGCTACACCTTC; CDR3 protein: CASSLSVLYGYTF
J gene: TRBJ1-1; V gene: TRBV25-1; D gene: -; clone size: few; CDR3 DNA: TGTGCCAGCAGTGGATCATACAGTGAAGCTTTCTTT; CDR3 protein: CASSGSYSEAFF
J gene: TRBJ2-5; V gene: TRBV28; D gene: -; clone size: -; CDR3 DNA: TGTGCCAGCAGTCCTCGACAGCCGTACCAAGAGACCCAGTACTTC; CDR3 protein: CASSPRQPYQETQYF
J gene: TRBJ1-3; V gene: TRBV4-1; D gene: -; clone size: once; CDR3 DNA: TGCGCCAGCAGCCAAGGCCCGGCTGGAAACACCATATATTTT; CDR3 protein: CASSQGPAGNTIYF
J gene: TRBJ2-1; V gene: TRBV6-1; D gene: -; clone size: once; CDR3 DNA: TGTGCCAGCAGTGAAGCGATCCTGGACGGGAGCAATGAGCAGTTCTTC; CDR3 protein: CASSEAILDGSNEQFF
J gene: TRBJ1-3; V gene: TRBV5-1; D gene: TRBD1; clone size: -; CDR3 DNA: TGCGCCAGCAGCCGGGACAGCCTCTCTGGAAACACCATATATTTT; CDR3 protein: CASSRDSLSGNTIYF
J gene: TRBJ2-3; V gene: TRBV19; D gene: -; clone size: -; CDR3 DNA: TGTGCCAGTAGTATCCGGCAGGGCACAGATACGCAGTATTTT; CDR3 protein: CASSIRQGTDTQYF
J gene: TRBJ2-7; V gene: TRBV9; D gene: -; clone size: -; CDR3 DNA: TGTGCCAGCAGCGTAGTACCGGACACCTACGAGCAGTACTTC; CDR3 protein: CASSVVPDTYEQYF
J gene: TRBJ2-3; V gene: TRBV5-5; D gene: -; clone size: -; CDR3 DNA: TGTGCCAGCAGCGCCGGTAGCGGTACCCTCACAGATACGCAGTATTTT; CDR3 protein: CASSAGSGTLTDTQYF
J gene: TRBJ1-1; V gene: TRBV5-1; D gene: TRBD1; clone size: -; CDR3 DNA: TGCGCCAGCAGCTTGGCCCACCGGGACAGCGAAGCTTTCTTT; CDR3 protein: CASSLAHRDSEAFF
J gene: TRBJ2-2; V gene: TRBV7-9; D gene: -; clone size: -; CDR3 DNA: TGTGCCAGCAGCTTAGATAACAGGCAGTCGTCCGGGGAGCTGTTTTTT; CDR3 protein: CASSLDNRQSSGELFF
J gene: TRBJ2-2; V gene: TRBV18; D gene: -; clone size: -; CDR3 DNA: TGTGCCAGCTCACCTCCCCTAGGAAGGAACACCGGGGAGCTGTTTTTT; CDR3 protein: CASSPPLGRNTGELFF
J gene: TRBJ1-1; V gene: TRBV28; D gene: -; clone size: -; CDR3 DNA: TGTGCCAGCAGTTACACCAACACTGAAGCTTTCTTT; CDR3 protein: CASSYTNTEAFF
J gene: TRBJ1-3; V gene: TRBV5-1; D gene: -; clone size: -; CDR3 DNA: TGCGCCAGCAGCCCGGGGGTGGCAGGAAACACCATATATTTT; CDR3 protein: CASSPGVAGNTIYF
J gene: TRBJ2-2; V gene: TRBV27; D gene: -; clone size: few; CDR3 DNA: TGTGCCAGCAGTTTCCGCGGGAATACCGGGGAGCTGTTTTTT; CDR3 protein: CASSFRGNTGELFF
J gene: TRBJ1-2; V gene: TRBV5-1; D gene: -; clone size: few; CDR3 DNA: TGCGCCACCGGGTTTGGAGAAGCTAACTATGGCTACACCTTC; CDR3 protein: CATGFGEANYGYTF
J gene: TRBJ1-2; V gene: TRBV10-3; D gene: TRBD1; clone size: -; CDR3 DNA: TGTGCCATCAGTGTAGACAGGGAGAATCACTATGGCTACACCTTC; CDR3 protein: CAISVDRENHYGYTF
J gene: TRBJ2-1; V gene: TRBV7-9; D gene: TRBD2; clone size: -; CDR3 DNA: TGTGCCAGCAGCCGATCGACTAGCGACAGTGAGCAGTTCTTC; CDR3 protein: CASSRSTSDSEQFF
J gene: TRBJ1-5; V gene: TRBV19; D gene: -; clone size: -; CDR3 DNA: TGTGCCAGTAGCAGAAACAGTAATCAGCCCCAGCATTTT; CDR3 protein: CASSRNSNQPQHF
J gene: TRBJ1-1; V gene: TRBV19; D gene: -; clone size: once; CDR3 DNA: TGTGCCAGTAATCCCCCGGGGGAGGCGAACACTGAAGCTTTCTTT; CDR3 protein: CASNPPGEANTEAFF
J gene: TRBJ1-2; V gene: TRBV28; D gene: TRBD1; clone size: -; CDR3 DNA: TGTGCCAGCAGTGCACCCGGGACAGGGGCTTATGGCTACACCTTC; CDR3 protein: CASSAPGTGAYGYTF
J gene: TRBJ1-1; V gene: TRBV7-2; D gene: -; clone size: -; CDR3 DNA: TGTGCCAGCAGCCTGCAGTCACTGGGAGGAAACACTGAAGCTTTCTTT; CDR3 protein: CASSLQSLGGNTEAFF
J gene: TRBJ1-1; V gene: TRBV2; D gene: -; clone size: -; CDR3 DNA: TGTGCCAGCAGGGCCTCATTGAACACTGAAGCTTTCTTT; CDR3 protein: CASRASLNTEAFF
J gene: TRBJ2-5; V gene: TRBV7-8; D gene: -; clone size: once; CDR3 DNA: TGTGCCAGCAGCTTGCCCTTTCGGACAGTCATCCAAGAGACCCAGTACTTC; CDR3 protein: CASSLPFRTVIQETQYF
J gene: TRBJ1-1; V gene: TRBV29-1; D gene: TRBD1; clone size: -; CDR3 DNA: TGCAGCGTTATGACAGGGGTGGCTGAAGCTTTCTTT; CDR3 protein: CSVMTGVAEAFF
J gene: TRBJ2-7; V gene: TRBV5-1; D gene: -; clone size: -; CDR3 DNA: TGCGCCAGCAGCCCCGGAGGCGCGGGTGAGGTCGAGCAGTACTTC; CDR3 protein: CASSPGGAGEVEQYF
J gene: TRBJ2-2; V gene: TRBV6-5; D gene: -; clone size: -; CDR3 DNA: TGTGCCAGCAGTTACTACTCCGGGGAGCTGTTTTTT; CDR3 protein: CASSYYSGELFF
J gene: TRBJ2-7; V gene: TRBV28; D gene: TRBD1; clone size: -; CDR3 DNA: TGTGCCAGCACGAATACAGGGGTCAAACAAGGGGAGCAGTACTTC; CDR3 protein: CASTNTGVKQGEQYF
J gene: TRBJ2-2; V gene: TRBV30; D gene: -; clone size: few; CDR3 DNA: TGTGCCTCCCTCCGGGGGATTAACGCGAACACCGGGGAGCTGTTTTTT; CDR3 protein: CASLRGINANTGELFF
J gene: TRBJ1-5; V gene: TRBV15; D gene: TRBD1; clone size: -; CDR3 DNA: TGTGCCACCAGCAGTGGGACAGGGAAGCTTCAGCCCCAGCATTTT; CDR3 protein: CATSSGTGKLQPQHF
J gene: TRBJ2-2; V gene: TRBV7-9; D gene: -; clone size: -; CDR3 DNA: TGTGCCAGCAGCTCTCCCACCGGGGAGCTGTTTTTT; CDR3 protein: CASSSPTGELFF
J gene: TRBJ2-7; V gene: TRBV7-2; D gene: TRBD1; clone size: -; CDR3 DNA: TGTGCCAGCAGCTTAGCAGGGGGTCGGGACAGGGCCACCTACGAGCAGTACTTC; CDR3 protein: CASSLAGGRDRATYEQYF
J gene: TRBJ1-5; V gene: TRBV6-1; D gene: -; clone size: -; CDR3 DNA: TGTGCCAGCAGTGAGGAGAATTTTGCAACCCAGCATTTT; CDR3 protein: CASSEENFATQHF
J gene: TRBJ2-7; V gene: TRBV25-1; D gene: TRBD1; clone size: -; CDR3 DNA: TGTGCCAGCAGTGAATGGGGGACAGGGGAGACCTACGAGCAGTACTTC; CDR3 protein: CASSEWGTGETYEQYF
J gene: TRBJ1-5; V gene: TRBV28; D gene: TRBD1; clone size: -; CDR3 DNA: TGTGCCAGCAGCACAGACAGGGAGGCTTACCAGCCCCAGCATTTT; CDR3 protein: CASSTDREAYQPQHF
J gene: TRBJ2-2; V gene: TRBV7-2; D gene: TRBD1; clone size: few; CDR3 DNA: TGTGCCAGCAGCAGGACAGGAAACACCGGGGAGCTGTTTTTT; CDR3 protein: CASSRTGNTGELFF
J gene: TRBJ1-2; V gene: TRBV7-9; D gene: -; clone size: -; CDR3 DNA: TGTGCCAGCAGCTTAATAGGTACAGGCCCCTATGGCTACACCTTC; CDR3 protein: CASSLIGTGPYGYTF
J gene: TRBJ1-1; V gene: TRBV19; D gene: TRBD1; clone size: -; CDR3 DNA: TGTGCCAGTACGTACAGGGGGCTGGTTGGCACTGAAGCTTTCTTT; CDR3 protein: CASTYRGLVGTEAFF
J gene: TRBJ1-3; V gene: TRBV18; D gene: -; clone size: few; CDR3 DNA: TGTGCCAGCTCACCGCCGTCCCCCAGGGCTGGAAACACCATATATTTT; CDR3 protein: CASSPPSPRAGNTIYF
J gene: TRBJ2-5; V gene: TRBV7-9; D gene: TRBD2; clone size: -; CDR3 DNA: TGTGCCAGCAGCTTTAGCGGGGGGGCGGAAGAGACCCAGTACTTC; CDR3 protein: CASSFSGGAEETQYF
J gene: TRBJ2-5; V gene: TRBV19; D gene: -; clone size: -; CDR3 DNA: TGTGCCAGTAGCACTAAGGGCCTGAGCGGAGAGACCCAGTACTTC; CDR3 protein: CASSTKGLSGETQYF
J gene: TRBJ2-7; V gene: TRBV6-5; D gene: TRBD1; clone size: once; CDR3 DNA: TGTGCCAGCAGTTATTATTTAGGACAGGGCTACGAGCAGTACTTC; CDR3 protein: CASSYYLGQGYEQYF
J gene: TRBJ1-1; V gene: TRBV6-5; D gene: TRBD1; clone size: few; CDR3 DNA: TGTGCCAGCGCCCGGACAGGGTACACTGAAGCTTTCTTT; CDR3 protein: CASARTGYTEAFF
J gene: TRBJ2-3; V gene: TRBV7-9; D gene: TRBD1; clone size: once; CDR3 DNA: TGTGCCAGCAGCTTCAGGGGGCTCGGGGATACGCAGTATTTT; CDR3 protein: CASSFRGLGDTQYF